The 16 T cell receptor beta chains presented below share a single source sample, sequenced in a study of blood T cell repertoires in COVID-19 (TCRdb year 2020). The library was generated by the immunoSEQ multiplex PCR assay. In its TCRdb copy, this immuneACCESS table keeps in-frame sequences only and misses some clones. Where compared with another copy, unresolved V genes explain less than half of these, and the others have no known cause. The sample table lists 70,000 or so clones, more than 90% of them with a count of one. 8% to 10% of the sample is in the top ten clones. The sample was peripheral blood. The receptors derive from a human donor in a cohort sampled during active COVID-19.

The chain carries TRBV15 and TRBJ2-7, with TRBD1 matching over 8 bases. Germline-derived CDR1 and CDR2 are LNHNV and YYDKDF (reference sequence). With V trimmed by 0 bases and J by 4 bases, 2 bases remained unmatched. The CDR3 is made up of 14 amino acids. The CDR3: CATSREQGGYEQYF. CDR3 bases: TGTGCCACCAGCAGAGAACAGGGGGGTTACGAGCAGTACTTC.

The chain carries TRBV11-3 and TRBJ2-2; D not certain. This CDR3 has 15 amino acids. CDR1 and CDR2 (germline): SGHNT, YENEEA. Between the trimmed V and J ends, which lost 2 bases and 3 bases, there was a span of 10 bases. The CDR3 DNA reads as TGTGCCAGCAGCTTAAGGTTGGGCGACACCGGGGAGCTGTTTTTT. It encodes CASSLRLGDTGELFF. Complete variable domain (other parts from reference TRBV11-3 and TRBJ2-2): EAGVVQSPRYKIIEKKQPVAFWCNPISGHNTLYWYLQNLGQGPELLIRYENEEAVDDSQLPKDRFSAERLKGVDSTLKIQPAELGDSAVYLCASSLRLGDTGELFFGEGSRLTVL.

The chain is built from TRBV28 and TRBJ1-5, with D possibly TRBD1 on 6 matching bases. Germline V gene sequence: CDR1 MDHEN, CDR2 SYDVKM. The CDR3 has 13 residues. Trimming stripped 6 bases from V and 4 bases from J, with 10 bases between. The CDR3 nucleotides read TGTGCCAGCAGATCGGACAGAAATCAGCCCCAGCATTTT. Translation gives CASRSDRNQPQHF. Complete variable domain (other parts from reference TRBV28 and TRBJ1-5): DVKVTQSSRYLVKRTGEKVFLECVQDMDHENMFWYRQDPGLGLRLIYFSYDVKMKEKGDIPEGYSVSREKKERFSLILESASTNQTSMYLCASRSDRNQPQHFGDGTRLSIL.

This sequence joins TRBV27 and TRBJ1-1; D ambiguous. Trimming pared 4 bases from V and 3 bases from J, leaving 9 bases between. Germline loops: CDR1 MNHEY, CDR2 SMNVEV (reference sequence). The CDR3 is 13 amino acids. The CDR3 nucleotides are TGTGCCAGCAGTTCCCGACGGGACACTGAAGCTTTCTTT. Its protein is CASSSRRDTEAFF.

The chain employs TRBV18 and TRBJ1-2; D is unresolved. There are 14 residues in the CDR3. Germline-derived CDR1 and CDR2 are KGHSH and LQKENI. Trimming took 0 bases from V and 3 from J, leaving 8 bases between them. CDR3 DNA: TGTGCCAGCTCACCACCCGAGGGCGACTATGGCTACACCTTC. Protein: CASSPPEGDYGYTF.

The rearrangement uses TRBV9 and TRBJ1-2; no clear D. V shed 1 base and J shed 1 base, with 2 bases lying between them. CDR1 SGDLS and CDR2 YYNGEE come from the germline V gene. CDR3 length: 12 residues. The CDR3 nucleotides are TGTGCCAGCAGCGTACTTAACTATGGCTACACCTTC. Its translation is CASSVLNYGYTF. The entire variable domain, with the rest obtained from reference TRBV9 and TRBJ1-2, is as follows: DSGVTQTPKHLITATGQRVTLRCSPRSGDLSVYWYQQSLDQGLQFLIQYYNGEERAKGNILERFSAQQFPDLHSELNLSSLELGDSALYFCASSVLNYGYTFGSGTRLTVV.

The CDR3 DNA follows: TGCGCCAGCAGCCGGGTCGGGGTAAAGGGCACCTCTGGAAACACCATATATTTT. It codes for CASSRVGVKGTSGNTIYF. The chain joins TRBV4-3 to TRBJ1-3; no clear D gene. V shed 4 bases and J shed 0 bases, with 19 bases lying between them. The germline gives CDR1 LGHNA, CDR2 YSLEER. The CDR3 consists of 18 residues.

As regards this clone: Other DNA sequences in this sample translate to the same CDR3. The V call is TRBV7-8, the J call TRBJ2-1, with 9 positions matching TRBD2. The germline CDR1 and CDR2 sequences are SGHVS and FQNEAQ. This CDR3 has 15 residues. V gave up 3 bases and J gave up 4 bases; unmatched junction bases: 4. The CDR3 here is CASSFGSGGYNEQFF. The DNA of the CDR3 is TGTGCCAGCAGCTTCGGTAGCGGGGGTTACAATGAGCAGTTCTTC.

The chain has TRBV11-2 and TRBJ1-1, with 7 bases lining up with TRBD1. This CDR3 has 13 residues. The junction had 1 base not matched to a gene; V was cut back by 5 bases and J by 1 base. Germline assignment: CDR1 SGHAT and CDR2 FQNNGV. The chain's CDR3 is CASSGQANTEAFF. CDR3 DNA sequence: TGTGCCAGCAGCGGACAGGCGAACACTGAAGCTTTCTTT.

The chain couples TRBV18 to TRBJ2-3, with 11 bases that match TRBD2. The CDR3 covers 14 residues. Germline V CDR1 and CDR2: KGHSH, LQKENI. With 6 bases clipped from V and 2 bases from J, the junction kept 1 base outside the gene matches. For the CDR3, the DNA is TGTGCCAGCTCGACTAGCGGGGTCACAGATACGCAGTATTTT. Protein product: CASSTSGVTDTQYF.

Here the CDR3 DNA reads TGTGCCATCACCACACTGACAGGGGAAGGTAACGAGCAGTACTTC. Translated, it gives CAITTLTGEGNEQYF. This chain uses TRBV10-3 with TRBJ2-7, with TRBD1 identical over 8 bases. The CDR3 totals 15 residues. V shed 7 bases, J shed 5 bases, and the junction held 13 bases outside the gene matches. In germline, CDR1 is ENHRY, CDR2 SYGVKD.

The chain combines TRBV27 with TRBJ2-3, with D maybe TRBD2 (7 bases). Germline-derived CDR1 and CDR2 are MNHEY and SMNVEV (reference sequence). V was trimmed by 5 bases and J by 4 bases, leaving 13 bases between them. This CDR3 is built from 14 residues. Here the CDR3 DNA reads TGTGCCAGCAGTGGGAAGGGGGGGGCAGATACGCAGTATTTT. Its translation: CASSGKGGADTQYF.

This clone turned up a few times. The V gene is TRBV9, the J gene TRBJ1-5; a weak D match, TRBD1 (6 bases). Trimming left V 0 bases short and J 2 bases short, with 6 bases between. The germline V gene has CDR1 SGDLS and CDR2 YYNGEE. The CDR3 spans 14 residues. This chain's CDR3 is CASSVDRGNQPQHF. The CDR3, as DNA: TGTGCCAGCAGCGTAGACAGGGGCAATCAGCCCCAGCATTTT.

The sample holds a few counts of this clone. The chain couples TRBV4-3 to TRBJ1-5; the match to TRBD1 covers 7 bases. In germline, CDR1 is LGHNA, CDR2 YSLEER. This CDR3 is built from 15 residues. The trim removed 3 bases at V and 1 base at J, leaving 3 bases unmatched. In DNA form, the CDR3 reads TGCGCCAGCAGCCACGACAGGGTGAGCAATCAGCCCCAGCATTTT. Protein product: CASSHDRVSNQPQHF.

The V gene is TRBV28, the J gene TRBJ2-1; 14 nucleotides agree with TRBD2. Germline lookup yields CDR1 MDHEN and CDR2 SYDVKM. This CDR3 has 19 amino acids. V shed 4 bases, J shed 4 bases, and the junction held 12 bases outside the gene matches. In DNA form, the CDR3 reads TGTGCCAGCAGTTCACGACTAGCGGGAGGGCCACCGCGATACAATGAGCAGTTCTTC. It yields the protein CASSSRLAGGPPRYNEQFF.

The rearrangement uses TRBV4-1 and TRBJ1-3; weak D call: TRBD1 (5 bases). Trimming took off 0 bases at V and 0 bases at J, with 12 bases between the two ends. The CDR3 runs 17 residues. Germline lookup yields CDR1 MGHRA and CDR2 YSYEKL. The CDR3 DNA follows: TGCGCCAGCAGCCAAGATCGCGGGGGAGACTCTGGAAACACCATATATTTT. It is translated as CASSQDRGGDSGNTIYF.